This T cell receptor beta chain was identified during a study of HIV-infected patients and healthy controls (dated by TCRdb to 2014 to 2015). With respect to the entire study: CD4 counts were modestly but significantly increased in most of the 16 patients after three months of therapy, but they remained below normal ranges. The CD4:CD8 ratio rose slightly, whereas CD8 counts showed no consistent shift during early therapy. After a further year of therapy, viral load was undetectable in all patients, having already become undetectable in 11 of 16 patients by the second bleed. Patients exhibited no overall T-cell lymphocytopenia, and total CDR3 counts per chain were not significantly different from those of controls. The study asked whether deep sequencing of the TCR repertoire from small blood samples of HIV patients could detect immune perturbation and reconstitution. General study outcomes and caveats: Compared with untreated HIV+ repertoires, healthy control repertoires had roughly threefold more distinct CDR3s and higher Shannon diversity. Rare events from HIV-infected data received too much weight under size-matching, and comparisons were complicated by unequal numbers of distinct sequences between patients and controls. Most CMV-associated CDR3s became more frequent during therapy, although their change was not significant, whereas HIV-associated CDR3s showed a significant decrease in frequency. Donor HLA types were not determined in the study. Oligoclonality may be reflected in the significantly higher mean Gini indices of HIV-infected repertoires compared with controls. Alpha-beta chain pairing was not determined in the samples. The use of whole blood limited sequencing depth and precluded separation of the dynamics of distinct T-cell subpopulations. The observed differences in diversity could not be explained by the slight differences in age and sex profiles between the study cohorts. Significantly different mean usage between HIV-infected patients and controls was observed for eight alpha and eight beta V genes. Healthy controls shared more CDR3s between individuals than HIV+ patients, by Jaccard index and by count of highly shared sequences. The apparent post-therapy recovery of the Gini index in HIV-infected patients was not reproduced in size-matched repertoire data. Alpha-chain CDR3s from MAIT cells occurred at high frequency in healthy controls but were severely depleted in HIV+ repertoires. A major limit on how widely the findings apply, in the view of the authors, was that only sixteen HIV-infected individuals were processed.

This clonotype is termed medium-sized (0.01 to 0.1%). Its antigen is not yet known. Per-base quality was not reported, and no clone a single base away is much larger than it. Cut back by 2 bases and 6 bases, the V and J ends lie 14 bases apart. Sequences MNHEY (CDR1) and SVGAGI (CDR2) are obtained from the germline V gene. Counted from cysteine to phenylalanine, this CDR3 has 14 amino acids. Of all the DNA, just the CDR3 is kept, 42 bases in frame from base 1. Reverse transcription of approximately 460 ng RNA was performed with SuperScript III using primers directed against the alpha and beta constant regions. Separate alpha and beta chain libraries were made by chain-specific third strand synthesis with multiplexing indices. The protocol used a single primer pair to amplify all rearrangements within a chain, which avoided primer bias, and attached molecular barcodes to each cDNA molecule. T4 RNA Ligase 1 joined purified cDNA to a 5' RACE adapter that carried a random hexamer and the SP2 sequencing primer site. The authors primed second strand synthesis from the SP2 site with Phusion polymerase and used slow temperature ramps to favor optimal annealing. Two random hexamer sequences, both added before amplification and joined together, made up the 12-nucleotide barcode of each molecule. An amplification PCR of 23 cycles with P5s and P7 primers came after a short first PCR that had added P5 and P7 adapter elements plus a second index. In total the libraries went through roughly 30 PCR cycles, after which the libraries were quantified on a Qubit, sized on a Bioanalyzer, and diluted to around 4 nM. Normalized libraries were sequenced on an Illumina MiSeq with 2 x 250 paired-end kits. Into about 10 ul Tris-Cl, the reverse transcription reactions were eluted following cleanup on MinElute columns. A 1:1 ratio of AMPure XP beads was used to clean the adapter ligations after they had run for about 25 hours at 16 degrees C. As for the authors' bioinformatics: A modified Decombinator that output V, J, insert and barcode information was used to process the demultiplexed FASTQ files. Any sequence that shared a barcode yet differed from the dominant sequence was discarded as an error, and the number of original cDNA molecules was estimated by counting barcodes clustered at Levenshtein distance 3. The R packages ineq, vegan, igraph and RCytoscape were used for downstream analyses, together with IMGT nomenclature and CDR3 definitions. To avoid skew from clonal expansion, each TCR was counted once, and V gene usage was computed over distinct sequences. Whenever two unique CDR3 amino acid sequences within a donor differed by a single Levenshtein edit, similarity networks linked them. Published HIV-specific CDR3s (around 90 alpha, approximately 680 beta) and CMV-specific CDR3s (around 12 alpha, around 250 beta) were compiled and searched for in the repertoires. Random subsampling to size-matched repertoires demonstrated that the decreased diversity in patients did not result from their lower sequence numbers. TCRdb passed the public sequencing reads through fastp at Q25 and MiXCR, retaining productive beta sequences. Every distinct CDR3 protein forms one entry, paired with its most common genes and DNA. TCRdb's processing, not the authors', yielded these V and J calls. The sample table records 9,500 or so distinct CDR3 sequences; roughly 5.6% of these occur just once. The top ten constitute 13% to 15% of the sample.

Whole blood was used without fractionating the cells, so the repertoire represented all peripheral T cells without sorting. An approximately 2.6 ml sample of peripheral blood was drawn into Tempus tubes for RNA extraction. The first sixteen eligible patients were processed from the enrolled HIV-infected adults, who had not yet received antiretroviral therapy and were about to begin treatment. Patients were deemed ineligible for enrollment if they had febrile or AIDS-related illness, tumors, hepatitis B or C coinfection, immunomodulatory therapy, recent vaccination or treatment interruptions. Residual genomic DNA was removed with the TURBO-DNase kit and globin mRNA was depleted with GLOBINclear. Pretreatment blood was drawn from HIV-infected patients immediately prior to the initiation of antiretroviral therapy.

The source of this sequence is an adult with HIV infection. Sequencing used blood, obtained before antiretroviral therapy. The V gene is TRBV6-5 and the J gene is TRBJ2-7, and perhaps TRBD2 as D gene, on 5 matching bases. The DNA sequence is given as TGTGCCAGCAGTTACGGGCCGGGGTACGGCGAGCAGTACTTC. It translates as CASSYGPGYGEQYF.